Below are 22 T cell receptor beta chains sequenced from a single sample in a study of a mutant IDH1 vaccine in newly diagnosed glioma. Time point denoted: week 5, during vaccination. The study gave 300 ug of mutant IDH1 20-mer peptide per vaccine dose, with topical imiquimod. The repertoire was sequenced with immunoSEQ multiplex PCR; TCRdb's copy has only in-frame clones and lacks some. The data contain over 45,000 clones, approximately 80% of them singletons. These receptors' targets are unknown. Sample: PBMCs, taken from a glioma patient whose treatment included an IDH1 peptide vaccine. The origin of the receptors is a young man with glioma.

The CDR3 spells CASSPRTPRGNEQFF. DNA of the CDR3: TGTGCCAGCAGCCCCCGGACTCCCAGAGGCAATGAGCAGTTCTTC. The chain combines TRBV7-8 with TRBJ2-1, with D possibly matching TRBD2 (5 bases). V was pared by 5 bases and J by 6 bases, with 17 bases between. This CDR3 region has 15 residues. Germline CDR1 is SGHVS and CDR2 is FQNEAQ.

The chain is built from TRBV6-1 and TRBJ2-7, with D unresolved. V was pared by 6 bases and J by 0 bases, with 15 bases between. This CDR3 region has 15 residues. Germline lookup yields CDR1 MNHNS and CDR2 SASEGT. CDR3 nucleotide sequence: TGTGCCAGCAGGGTTACTCCTTTGAGCTCCTACGAGCAGTACTTC. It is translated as CASRVTPLSSYEQYF.

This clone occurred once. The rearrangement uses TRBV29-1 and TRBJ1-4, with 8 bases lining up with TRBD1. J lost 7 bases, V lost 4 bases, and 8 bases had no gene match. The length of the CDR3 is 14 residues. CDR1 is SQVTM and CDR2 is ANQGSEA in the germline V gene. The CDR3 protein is CSVGITGGREKLFF. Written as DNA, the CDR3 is TGCAGCGTTGGGATAACAGGGGGACGTGAAAAACTGTTTTTT.

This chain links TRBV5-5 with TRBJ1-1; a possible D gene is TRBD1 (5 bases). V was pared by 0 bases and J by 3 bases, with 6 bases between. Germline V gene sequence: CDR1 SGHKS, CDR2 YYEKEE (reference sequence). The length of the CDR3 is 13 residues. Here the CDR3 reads CASSLVQDTEAFF. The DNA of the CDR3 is TGTGCCAGCAGCTTGGTACAGGACACTGAAGCTTTCTTT.

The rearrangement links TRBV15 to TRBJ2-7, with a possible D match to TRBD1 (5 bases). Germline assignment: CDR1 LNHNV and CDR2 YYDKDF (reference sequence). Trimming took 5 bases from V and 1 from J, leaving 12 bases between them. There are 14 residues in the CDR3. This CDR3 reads CATSLQEKSYEQYF. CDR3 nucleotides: TGTGCCACCAGCCTACAGGAAAAATCCTACGAGCAGTACTTC. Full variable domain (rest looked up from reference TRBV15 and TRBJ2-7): DAMVIQNPRYQVTQFGKPVTLSCSQTLNHNVMYWYQQKSSQAPKLLFHYYDKDFNNEADTPDNFQSRRPNTSFCFLDIRSPGLGDTAMYLCATSLQEKSYEQYFGPGTRLTVT.

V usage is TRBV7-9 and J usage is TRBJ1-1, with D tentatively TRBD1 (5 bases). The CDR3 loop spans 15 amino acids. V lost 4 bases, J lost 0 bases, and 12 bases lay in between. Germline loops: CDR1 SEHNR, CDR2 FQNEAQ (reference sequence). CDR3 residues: CASSSGGGLNTEAFF. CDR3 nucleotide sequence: TGTGCCAGCAGCTCCGGCGGGGGGTTGAACACTGAAGCTTTCTTT.

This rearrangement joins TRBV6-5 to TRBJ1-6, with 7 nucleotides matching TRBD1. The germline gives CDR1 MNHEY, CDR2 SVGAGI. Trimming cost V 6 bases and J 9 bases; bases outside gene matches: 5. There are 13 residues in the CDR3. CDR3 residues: CASRGTEGSPLHF. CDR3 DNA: TGTGCCAGCAGAGGGACAGAGGGTTCACCCCTCCACTTT.

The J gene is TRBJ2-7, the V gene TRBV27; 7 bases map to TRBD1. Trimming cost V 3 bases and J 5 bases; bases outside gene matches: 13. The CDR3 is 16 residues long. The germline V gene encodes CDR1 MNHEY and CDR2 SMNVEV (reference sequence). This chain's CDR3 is CASSLAGTAPPHEQYF. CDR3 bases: TGTGCCAGCAGTTTGGCCGGGACAGCTCCCCCCCACGAGCAGTACTTC.

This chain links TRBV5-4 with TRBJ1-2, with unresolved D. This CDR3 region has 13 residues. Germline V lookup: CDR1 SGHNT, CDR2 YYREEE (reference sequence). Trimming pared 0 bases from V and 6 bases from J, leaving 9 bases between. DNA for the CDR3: TGTGCCAGCAGCTTGGAAGTACCGAATGGCTACACCTTC. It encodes CASSLEVPNGYTF.

CDR3 loop: CASSQYPGVREQFF. In DNA, the CDR3 is TGTGCCAGCAGCCAATACCCAGGTGTACGTGAGCAGTTCTTC. The J gene is TRBJ2-1, the V gene TRBV27; D not resolved. The germline CDR1 and CDR2 sequences are MNHEY and SMNVEV (reference sequence). The CDR3 has 14 amino acids. V was shortened by 6 bases and J by 9 bases, with 18 bases between the two germline ends.

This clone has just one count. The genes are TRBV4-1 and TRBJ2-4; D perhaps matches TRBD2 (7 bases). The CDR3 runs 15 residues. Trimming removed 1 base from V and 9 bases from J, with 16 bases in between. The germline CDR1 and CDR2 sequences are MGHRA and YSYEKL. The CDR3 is CASSQVPGGAGIQYF. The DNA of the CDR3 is TGCGCCAGCAGCCAAGTACCGGGGGGCGCCGGCATTCAGTACTTC.

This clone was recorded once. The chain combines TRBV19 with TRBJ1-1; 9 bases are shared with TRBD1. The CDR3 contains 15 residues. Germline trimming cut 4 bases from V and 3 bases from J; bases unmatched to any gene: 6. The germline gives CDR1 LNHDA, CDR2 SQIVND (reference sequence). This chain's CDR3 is CASSKWDRVYTEAFF. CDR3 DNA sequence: TGTGCCAGTAGTAAATGGGACAGGGTATACACTGAAGCTTTCTTT.

The CDR3 loop is CSAEGRGLAENEAFF. CDR3 nucleotides: TGCAGCGCCGAAGGTAGGGGGTTAGCTGAGAATGAAGCTTTCTTT. J is TRBJ1-1 and V is TRBV29-1; tentatively, D is TRBD1 (6 bases). V lost 7 bases, J lost 7 bases, and 25 bases lay in between. The CDR3 is 15 residues long. Per germline, CDR1 SQVTM and CDR2 ANQGSEA.

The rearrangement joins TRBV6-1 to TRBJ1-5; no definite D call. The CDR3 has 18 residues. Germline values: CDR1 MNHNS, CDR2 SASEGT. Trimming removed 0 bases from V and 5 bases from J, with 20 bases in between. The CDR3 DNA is TGTGCCAGCAGTGAAGCCTCCTCTCTCCTTCTATGGGATCAGCCCCAGCATTTT. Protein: CASSEASSLLLWDQPQHF.

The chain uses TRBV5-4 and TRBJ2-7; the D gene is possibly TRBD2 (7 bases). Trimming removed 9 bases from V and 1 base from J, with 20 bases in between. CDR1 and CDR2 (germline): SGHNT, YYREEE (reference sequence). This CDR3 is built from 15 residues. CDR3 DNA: TGTGCCACCATCAATAGGGGGGGCCTTTCCTACGAGCAGTACTTC. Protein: CATINRGGLSYEQYF. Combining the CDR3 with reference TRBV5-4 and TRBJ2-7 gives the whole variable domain ETGVTQSPTHLIKTRGQQVTLRCSSQSGHNTVSWYQQALGQGPQFIFQYYREEENGRGNFPPRFSGLQFPNYSSELNVNALELDDSALYLCATINRGGLSYEQYFGPGTRLTVT.

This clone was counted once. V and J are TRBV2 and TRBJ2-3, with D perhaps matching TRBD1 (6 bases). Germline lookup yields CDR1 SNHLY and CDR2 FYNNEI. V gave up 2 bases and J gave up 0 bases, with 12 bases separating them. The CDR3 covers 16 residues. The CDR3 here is CASSERDTTSTDTQYF. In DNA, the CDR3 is TGTGCCAGCAGTGAACGGGACACAACTAGCACAGATACGCAGTATTTT.

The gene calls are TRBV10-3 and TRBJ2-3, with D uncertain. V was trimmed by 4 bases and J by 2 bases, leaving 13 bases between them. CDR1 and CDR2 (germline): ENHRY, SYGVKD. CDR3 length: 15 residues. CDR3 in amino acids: CAISGGPTPTDTQYF. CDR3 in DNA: TGTGCCATCAGTGGAGGCCCTACCCCCACAGATACGCAGTATTTT.

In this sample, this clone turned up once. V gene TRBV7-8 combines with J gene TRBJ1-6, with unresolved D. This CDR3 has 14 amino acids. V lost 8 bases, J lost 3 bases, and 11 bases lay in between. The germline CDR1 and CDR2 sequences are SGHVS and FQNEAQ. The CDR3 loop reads CASSRRDYNSPLHF. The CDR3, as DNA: TGTGCCAGCTCACGCCGGGACTATAATTCACCCCTCCACTTT.

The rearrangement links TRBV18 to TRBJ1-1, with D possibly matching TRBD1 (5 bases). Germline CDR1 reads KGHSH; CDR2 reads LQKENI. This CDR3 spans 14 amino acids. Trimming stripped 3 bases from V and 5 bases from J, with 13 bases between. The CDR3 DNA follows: TGTGCCAGCTCACCTCGAAGGGACTTGACTGAAGCTTTCTTT. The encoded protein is CASSPRRDLTEAFF.

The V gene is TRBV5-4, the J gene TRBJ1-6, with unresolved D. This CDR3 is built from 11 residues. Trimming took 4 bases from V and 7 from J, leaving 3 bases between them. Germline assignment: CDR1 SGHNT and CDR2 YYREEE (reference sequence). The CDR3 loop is CASSGNSPLHF. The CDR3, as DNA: TGTGCCAGCAGCGGGAATTCACCCCTCCACTTT. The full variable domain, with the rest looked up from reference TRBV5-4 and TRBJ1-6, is ETGVTQSPTHLIKTRGQQVTLRCSSQSGHNTVSWYQQALGQGPQFIFQYYREEENGRGNFPPRFSGLQFPNYSSELNVNALELDDSALYLCASSGNSPLHFGNGTRLTVT.

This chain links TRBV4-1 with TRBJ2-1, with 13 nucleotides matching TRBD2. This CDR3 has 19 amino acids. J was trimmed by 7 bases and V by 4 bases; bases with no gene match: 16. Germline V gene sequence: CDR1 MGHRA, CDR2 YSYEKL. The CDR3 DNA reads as TGCGCCAGCAGCCCTATTCGGGGACTAGCGGGGTTAGTTAATAATGAGCAGTTCTTC. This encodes CASSPIRGLAGLVNNEQFF.

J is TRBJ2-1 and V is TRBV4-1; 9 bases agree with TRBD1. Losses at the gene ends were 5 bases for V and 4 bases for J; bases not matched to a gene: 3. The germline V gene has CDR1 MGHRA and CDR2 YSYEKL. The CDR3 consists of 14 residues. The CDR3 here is CASSGQGKYNEQFF. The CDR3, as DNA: TGCGCCAGCAGCGGACAGGGGAAATACAATGAGCAGTTCTTC.